Sequencing of this T cell receptor (beta chain) was carried out in a study of T cells in Graves' hyperthyroidism and ophthalmopathy. Regarding the study as a whole: In blood, most of the thyroid clonotypes expanded above 0.001 were also present.

This clonotype was observed many times. What it recognizes is unknown. Germline V CDR1 and CDR2: MNHNS, SASEGT. V was cut by 0 bases and J by 6 bases, with 14 bases left in between. There are 15 residues in the CDR3. The source material, RNA transcripts, was used to amplify TCR beta CDR3 regions. First-round RT-PCR with HTBI primers amplified the TCR CDR3 region. TCRdb passed the multiplex PCR reads through MiXCR, listing each CDR3 protein once. The sample has approximately 410,000 distinct CDR3 sequences, approximately 14% seen once. The specimen sequenced was blood. This TCR was sampled from a man younger than 30 with Graves' ophthalmopathy. The chain joins TRBV6-1 to TRBJ1-1; no firm D call. The CDR3 sequence is CASSEASGGRAEAFF. In DNA, the CDR3 is TGTGCCAGCAGTGAAGCATCAGGAGGGCGGGCTGAAGCTTTCTTT.